Detailed here is one T cell receptor (beta chain). Participants came from about 24 US areas, aged roughly 18 to 95 years. Trimming stripped 0 bases from V and 6 bases from J, with 18 bases between. The CDR3 has 17 residues. Germline lookup yields CDR1 KGHSH and CDR2 LQKENI. Original methodology: Quantification of nucleated cells was approximated via reference gene primer amplification. Clones were sequenced by immunoSEQ multiplex PCR, and TCRdb holds only the in-frame ones, with some missing. The D gene and trimming were derived from the DNA, and the V and J assignments and clone size from that table. The profile shows around 450,000 clones, roughly 85% of them singletons. The sample comes from a study of blood T cell repertoires in COVID-19. Study as a whole: PBMCs, B-cell-depleted T cells, or T cells were the source of the cDNA or gDNA that made up the material.

Sequenced material: PBMCs or T cells enriched from blood (not recorded which). The receptor was derived from a woman aged 18-29 years with acute COVID-19. The chain links TRBV18 to TRBJ2-4; perhaps TRBD2 as D (6 bases). In nucleotides, the CDR3 is TGTGCCAGCTCACCACCAGATTTTTTGAATAGCGGAAACATTCAGTACTTC. Protein product: CASSPPDFLNSGNIQYF.